Sequencing of this TCR beta chain was carried out in a study of blood T cell repertoires in COVID-19. Study in general: Samples of COVID-19 (acute and convalescent) were obtained from the United States, Italy and Spain. PBMCs, B-cell-depleted T cells, or T cells were the source of the cDNA or gDNA that made up the material.

Original methodology: Reference gene primer amplification in the assay estimated nucleated cell counts. Produced via immunoSEQ multiplex PCR; TCRdb's table is partial and in-frame only. The DNA gave D and trimming, while V, J and clone size come from that table. The sample includes 250,000 to 300,000 clones, about 88% of them seen just once. Sequences were obtained from peripheral blood. This receptor was taken from a man between 18 and 35 years old with active or convalescent COVID-19.

CDR3 DNA: TGTGCCAGCAGTGAAAGGGGGATCTATGGCTACACCTTC. This sequence encodes CASSERGIYGYTF. The V call is TRBV2, the J call TRBJ1-2; a possible D gene is TRBD1 (6 bases). In germline, CDR1 is SNHLY, CDR2 FYNNEI. Deletions cut 2 bases from V and 4 bases from J, with 8 bases between. The CDR3 has 13 amino acids.